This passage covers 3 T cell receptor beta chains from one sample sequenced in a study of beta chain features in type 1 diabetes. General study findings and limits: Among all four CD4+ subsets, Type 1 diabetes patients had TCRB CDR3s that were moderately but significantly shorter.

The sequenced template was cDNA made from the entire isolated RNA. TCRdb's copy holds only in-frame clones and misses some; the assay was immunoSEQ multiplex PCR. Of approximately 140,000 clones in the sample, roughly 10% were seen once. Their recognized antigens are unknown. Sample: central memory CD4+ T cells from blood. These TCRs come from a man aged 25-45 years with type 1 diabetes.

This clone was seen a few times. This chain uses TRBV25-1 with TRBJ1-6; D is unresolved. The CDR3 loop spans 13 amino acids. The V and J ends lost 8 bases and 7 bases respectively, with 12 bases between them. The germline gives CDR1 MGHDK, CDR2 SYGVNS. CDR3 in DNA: TGTGCCAGCTCTGCGAGTTCAAATTCACCCCTCCACTTT. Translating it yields CASSASSNSPLHF.

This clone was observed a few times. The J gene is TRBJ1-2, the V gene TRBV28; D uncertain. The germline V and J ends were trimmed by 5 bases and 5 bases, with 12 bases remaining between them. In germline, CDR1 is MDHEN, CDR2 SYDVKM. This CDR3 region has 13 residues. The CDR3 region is CASSLDGGYGYTF. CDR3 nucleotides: TGTGCCAGCAGTCTAGACGGTGGGTATGGCTACACCTTC.

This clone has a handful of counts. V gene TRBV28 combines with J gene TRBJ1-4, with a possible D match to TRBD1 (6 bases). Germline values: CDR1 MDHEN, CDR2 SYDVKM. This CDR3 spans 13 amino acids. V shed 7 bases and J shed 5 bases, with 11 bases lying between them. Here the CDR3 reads CASKGGQNEKLFF. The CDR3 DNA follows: TGTGCCAGCAAAGGCGGACAGAATGAAAAACTGTTTTTT.